The sequence of this T cell receptor (beta chain) was determined in a study of cytomegalovirus exposure and HLA in healthy donors. Researchers ran the PCR with 60 Vbeta and 13 Jbeta primers. Assay used: immunoSEQ multiplex PCR; TCRdb lists only in-frame clones, some missing. The sample consists of about 100,000 clones, 65% to 85% of them appearing once. Notes on this clone: Its specificity is not known.

This CDR3 contains 15 residues. Germline V CDR1 and CDR2: MNHEY, SVGAGI. V trimming: 3 bases; J trimming: 6 bases; junction bases outside the gene matches: 9. Overall study results and limits: No immune exposure information besides CMV serostatus was available.

The V and J genes are TRBV6-5 and TRBJ2-7, with 9 bases aligning to TRBD2. The receptor was isolated from a woman in her fifties or sixties in good health and CMV-seropositive. Sequencing was done on a sample of PBMCs. The CDR3 nucleotides read TGTGCCAGCAGTTATAACGGCGGGAGGGCCCGCGAGCAGTACTTC. Translated, it gives CASSYNGGRAREQYF.